This record concerns one T cell receptor beta chain sequence. The antigen remains undetermined. The donors (healthy individuals) were bone marrow donors. Whereas donors were nominally healthy upon sampling, unrecorded immune exposures were probable. With 60 Vbeta and 13 Jbeta primers, the PCR was carried out. TCRdb's table, derived via immunoSEQ multiplex PCR, lists solely in-frame clones and lacks some. The data hold over 200,000 clones, with about 84% observed a single time. This record belongs to a study of cytomegalovirus exposure and HLA in healthy donors. The length of the CDR3 is 14 residues. V lost 1 base, J lost 0 bases, and 6 bases lay in between. The V gene's germline CDR1 is SGHRS and CDR2 YFSETQ. Study conclusions and caveats: Per published accounts, TCR beta sequences correctly predicted the HLA-A and HLA-B alleles of most subjects. The classifier was said to identify cytomegalovirus status with high specificity and sensitivity.

The sequence was obtained from a human donor in good health. This chain joins TRBV5-1 and TRBJ2-3; D gene unclear. Sequencing input: PBMCs. This chain's CDR3 is CASSLPGSTDTQYF. Here the CDR3 DNA reads TGCGCCAGCAGCTTGCCAGGTAGCACAGATACGCAGTATTTT.